A single sample gave rise to the 18 T cell receptor beta chains below, sequenced in a study of cytomegalovirus exposure and HLA in healthy donors. Primers included in the PCR were 60 Vbeta and 13 Jbeta primers. This table comes from immunoSEQ multiplex PCR, and its TCRdb copy is limited to in-frame clones, with some not included. The data hold roughly 80,000 clones, with about 84% observed a single time. The specimen sequenced was PBMCs. All receptors come from a man in his forties or fifties in good health and CMV-seronegative.

This clone appeared many times. The V call is TRBV19, the J call TRBJ1-5; unclear D gene. This CDR3 spans 17 amino acids. The germline V gene encodes CDR1 LNHDA and CDR2 SQIVND (reference sequence). Trimming shortened V by 8 bases and J by 1 base, and 21 bases separated the two germline ends. The CDR3 is CASRADSIFLSNQPQHF. The CDR3 coding sequence is TGTGCCAGTCGCGCAGACTCAATTTTTTTGAGCAATCAGCCCCAGCATTTT.

The chain combines TRBV10-3 with TRBJ1-5, with a tentative D call TRBD1 (6 bases). Between the trimmed V and J ends, which lost 4 bases and 2 bases, there was a span of 12 bases. CDR1 and CDR2 (germline): ENHRY, SYGVKD. This CDR3 contains 15 residues. DNA for the CDR3: TGTGCCATCAGTGCAGATAACAGGGGCAATCAGCCCCAGCATTTT. Protein sequence: CAISADNRGNQPQHF.

V gene TRBV28 combines with J gene TRBJ2-5; weak D call: TRBD1 (6 bases). CDR1 is MDHEN, CDR2 SYDVKM, per germline. This CDR3 is built from 14 residues. Trimming took 8 bases from V and 1 from J, leaving 14 bases between them. The DNA of the CDR3 is TGTGCCAGCCTACCCGGGACACGCCAAGAGACCCAGTACTTC. Encoded protein: CASLPGTRQETQYF.

The chain couples TRBV5-1 to TRBJ2-1, with D perhaps TRBD2 (6 bases). Germline-derived CDR1 and CDR2 are SGHRS and YFSETQ. The CDR3 consists of 17 residues. Trimming stripped 0 bases from V and 3 bases from J, with 16 bases between. The CDR3 DNA reads as TGCGCCAGCAGCTTGGTCGGGGGACTCCGAGACTACAATGAGCAGTTCTTC. Translated, it gives CASSLVGGLRDYNEQFF.

This chain links TRBV5-6 with TRBJ1-5; tentative D call: TRBD1 (6 bases). Germline CDR1 reads SGHDT; CDR2 reads YYEEEE. Trimming pared 3 bases from V and 7 bases from J, leaving 14 bases between. This CDR3 region has 14 residues. CDR3 region: CASSSRTVEQPQHF. CDR3 DNA sequence: TGTGCCAGCAGCTCACGGACAGTGGAGCAGCCCCAGCATTTT.

V and J are TRBV4-2 and TRBJ1-4; no clear D gene. The germline CDR1 and CDR2 sequences are LGHNA and YNFKEQ. The CDR3 is 14 residues long. Deletions cut 0 bases from V and 4 bases from J, with 6 bases between. The CDR3 bases are TGTGCCAGCAGCCAAGATCCCAGTAATGAAAAACTGTTTTTT. Protein: CASSQDPSNEKLFF.

This chain connects TRBV7-2 to TRBJ1-4, with a possible D match to TRBD1 (5 bases). Trimming took 1 base from V and 5 from J, leaving 5 bases between them. CDR3 length: 13 amino acids. The germline CDR1 and CDR2 sequences are SGHTA and FQGNSA. As DNA, the CDR3 is TGTGCCAGCAGCTTAGGGACAAATGAAAAACTGTTTTTT. It specifies CASSLGTNEKLFF.

The V and J genes are TRBV29-1 and TRBJ1-4; 11 nucleotides line up with TRBD1. The V segment lost 2 bases and the J segment 8 bases; nucleotides outside the gene matches: 13. CDR3 length equals 17 residues. Germline CDR1 reads SQVTM; CDR2 reads ANQGSEA. The CDR3 coding sequence is TGCAGCGTTGAACGGAGTGGACAGGGGGCGATTCGAGAAAAACTGTTTTTT. Protein: CSVERSGQGAIREKLFF.

This sequence joins TRBV6-5 and TRBJ2-5; no reliable D call. With the DNA end fitting TRBJ2-7 better, the J assignment may be wrong. The CDR3 totals 12 residues. Germline CDR1 is MNHEY and CDR2 is SVGAGI. The CDR3 DNA reads TGTGCCAGCAGTTACGATCGCTACGAGCAGTACTTC. It is translated as CASSYDRYEQYF.

DNA for the CDR3: TGTGCCAGCAGTCATACGTGGGGGGGGATTCAGCCCCAGCATTTT. Its translation: CASSHTWGGIQPQHF. The chain employs TRBV7-4 and TRBJ1-5; possible D gene TRBD1, 5 bases. Looked up from germline, CDR1 is SGHVT and CDR2 is SQSDAQ. V was trimmed by 6 bases and J by 6 bases, leaving 18 bases between them. CDR3 length: 15 amino acids.

The gene calls are TRBV10-1 and TRBJ2-5; the match to TRBD2 covers 8 bases. Gene TRBJ2-7 matches the end of the DNA better, so the J call may be wrong. Germline-derived CDR1 and CDR2 are WNHNN and SYGVQD (reference sequence). CDR3 length equals 16 residues. The CDR3: CASSESRAGASYEQYF. In nucleotides, the CDR3 is TGCGCCAGCAGTGAGTCGAGAGCGGGGGCATCCTACGAGCAGTACTTC.

This chain joins TRBV7-2 and TRBJ1-1; D call uncertain. V dropped 1 base and J dropped 1 base, with 4 bases sitting between them. CDR1 is SGHTA and CDR2 is FQGNSA in the germline V gene. There are 13 residues in the CDR3. The CDR3 DNA is TGTGCCAGCAGCTTAGGGGCGAACACTGAAGCTTTCTTT. It yields the protein CASSLGANTEAFF.

This clone has more than one count but fewer than ten. The chain uses TRBV18 and TRBJ1-1; D unclear. CDR3 length: 15 residues. Trimming left V 3 bases short and J 1 base short, with 12 bases between. The germline V gene encodes CDR1 KGHSH and CDR2 LQKENI. CDR3: CASSPKHLSNTEAFF. CDR3 DNA: TGTGCCAGCTCACCGAAACACCTCTCGAACACTGAAGCTTTCTTT.

This chain uses TRBV7-3 with TRBJ2-5, with D unclear. This CDR3 has 16 amino acids. V shed 1 base and J shed 5 bases, with 17 bases lying between them. Germline values: CDR1 SGHTA, CDR2 FQGTGA. CDR3 sequence reads: CASSLSGGFGWETQYF. Here the CDR3 DNA reads TGTGCCAGCAGCTTAAGTGGTGGTTTCGGTTGGGAGACCCAGTACTTC.

The rearrangement uses TRBV4-1 and TRBJ2-2, with D unclear. With 3 bases removed from V and 0 bases from J, the gap between germline ends came to 8 bases. CDR1 is MGHRA and CDR2 is YSYEKL in the germline V gene. The CDR3 contains 15 residues. The CDR3, as DNA: TGCGCCAGCAGCCAGGAGAACGCGAACACCGGGGAGCTGTTTTTT. Translated, it gives CASSQENANTGELFF.

V is TRBV6-1 and J is TRBJ1-2; D is perhaps TRBD1 (6 bases). CDR1 is MNHNS, CDR2 SASEGT, per germline. V was cut by 6 bases and J by 7 bases, with 18 bases left in between. This CDR3 contains 14 residues. The CDR3 protein is CASRIQQGWCGYTF. In DNA form, the CDR3 reads TGTGCCAGCAGGATACAACAGGGATGGTGTGGCTACACCTTC.

The V and J genes are TRBV15 and TRBJ2-7; 8 nucleotides align to TRBD2. The CDR3 has 15 residues. V was pared by 6 bases and J by 2 bases, with 9 bases of the junction left unmatched. Germline V CDR1 and CDR2: LNHNV, YYDKDF (reference sequence). The CDR3 DNA reads TGTGCCACCAGTTATAGACGGGAGGGACCCTACGAGCAGTACTTC. Translated: CATSYRREGPYEQYF.

The CDR3 is CTSSQDGRNNEQFF. CDR3 nucleotide sequence: TGCACCAGCAGCCAAGATGGGAGAAACAATGAGCAGTTCTTC. The gene calls are TRBV1 and TRBJ2-1; the table's D gene call, TRBD2, was not cross checked with the DNA. TRBV1 is a pseudogene. CDR3 size: 14 residues.